Listed below are T cell receptor beta chains from one sample, sequenced in a study of response to subunit inactivated influenza vaccine. TCRdb reanalysed the RT-PCR reads using MiXCR and keeps one entry per CDR3 protein. The profile covers roughly 650,000 distinct CDR3 sequences, with approximately 15% appearing a single time and 7.5% to 8% taken by the ten largest. Sequencing was performed on PBMCs from blood, taken around 15 days before vaccination. The receptors come from a middle-aged man who received an inactivated influenza vaccine. Both conserved end residues are part of each CDR3. The order of the fields is clone size, J gene, V gene, D gene, CDR3 DNA, CDR3 protein. The D gene is left open where the match is weak. Size is omitted from some rows. Given values are once, few, many or a class for expanded clones.

>few|TRBJ2-7|TRBV5-5|.
TGTGCCAGCAGCGTGTGGCCCAACTACGAGCAGTACTTC
CASSVWPNYEQYF
>.|TRBJ2-7|TRBV6-2/TRBV6-3|TRBD2
TGTGCCAGCAGTTCTCCCCCCCTAGCGGGGACCTACGAGCAGTACTTC
CASSSPPLAGTYEQYF
>few|TRBJ2-2|TRBV4-3|.
TGCGCCAGCAGCCCTCGGGCTAGCGAAAGGGCCGGGGAGCTGTTTTTT
CASSPRASERAGELFF
>.|TRBJ2-1|TRBV19|.
TGTGCCAGTAAGGATAGACCAGACAATGAGCAGTTCTTC
CASKDRPDNEQFF
>few|TRBJ1-5|TRBV20-1|.
TGCAGTGCTAGTCGAGGGTATAACCAGCCCCAGCATTTT
CSASRGYNQPQHF
>.|TRBJ2-7|TRBV6-1|TRBD2
TGTGCCAGCATCCCTAGCGGGGGATCCTACGAGCAGTACTTC
CASIPSGGSYEQYF
>.|TRBJ2-3|TRBV7-2|TRBD2
TGTGCCAGCAGCAGAAGAGCGGGGATGGGGACAGATACGCAGTATTTT
CASSRRAGMGTDTQYF
>.|TRBJ2-5|TRBV20-1|.
TGCAGTGGGGCCATGTGGGTAGAGACCCAGTACTTC
CSGAMWVETQYF
>once|TRBJ2-5|TRBV20-1|TRBD1
TGCAGTGCTAGACCCACAGGGGCCGAGACCCAGTACTTC
CSARPTGAETQYF
>.|TRBJ2-1|TRBV12-3/TRBV12-4|.
TGTGCCAGCAGACCCCTCGGGAGAGGGGCCTACAATGAGCAGTTCTTC
CASRPLGRGAYNEQFF
>few|TRBJ2-5|TRBV5-1|TRBD2
TGCGCCAGCAGCTTCGGAACGGGAGGGACCCAGTACTTC
CASSFGTGGTQYF
>.|TRBJ2-3|TRBV3-1|TRBD2
TGTGCCAGCAGCCAAGGGACTAGCGCGGGTACGCAGTATTTT
CASSQGTSAGTQYF
>few|TRBJ1-6|TRBV5-1|TRBD1
TGCGCCAGCAGCTGGACAGGAACGGATTCACCCCTCCACTTT
CASSWTGTDSPLHF
>.|TRBJ2-3|TRBV9|.
TGTGCCAGCAGCTACAGAACGAGCACAGATACGCAGTATTTT
CASSYRTSTDTQYF
>few|TRBJ2-7|TRBV29-1|.
TGCAGCGTTGAGAGGGGGACGGATACCTACGAGCAGTACTTC
CSVERGTDTYEQYF
>.|TRBJ2-7|TRBV25-1|.
TGTGCCAGCAGTGAATCCGCCCTTCAAAGCTACGAGCAGTACTTC
CASSESALQSYEQYF